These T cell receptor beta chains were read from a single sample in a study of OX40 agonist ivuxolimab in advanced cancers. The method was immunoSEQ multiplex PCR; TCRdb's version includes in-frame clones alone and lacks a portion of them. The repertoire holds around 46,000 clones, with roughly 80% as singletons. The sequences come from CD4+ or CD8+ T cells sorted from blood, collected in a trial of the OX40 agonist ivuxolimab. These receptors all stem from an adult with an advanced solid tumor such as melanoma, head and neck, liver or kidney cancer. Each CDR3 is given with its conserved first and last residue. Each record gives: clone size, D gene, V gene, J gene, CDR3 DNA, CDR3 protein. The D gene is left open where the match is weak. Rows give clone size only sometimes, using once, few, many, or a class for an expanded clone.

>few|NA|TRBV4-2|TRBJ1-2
TGTGCCAGCAGCCAAGTAGACACCGCTAACTATGGCTACACCTTC
CASSQVDTANYGYTF
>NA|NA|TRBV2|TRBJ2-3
TGTGCCAGCACCTTAAGGACTAGCACAGATACGCAGTATTTT
CASTLRTSTDTQYF
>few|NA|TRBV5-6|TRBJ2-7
TGTGCCAGCAGCCGCGCTCGGCTCAGCTACGAGCAGTACTTC
CASSRARLSYEQYF
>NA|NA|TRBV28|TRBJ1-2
TGTGCCAGCAGTTTAGGAGGGGGGGACCTCTATGGCTACACCTTC
CASSLGGGDLYGYTF
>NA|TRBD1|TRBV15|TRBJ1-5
TGTGCCACCAGCAGGGGACAGGGGTTTCGCAATCAGCCCCAGCATTTT
CATSRGQGFRNQPQHF
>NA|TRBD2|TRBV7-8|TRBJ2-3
TGTGCCAGCAGCCCTTGGACTAGCGGGAGATTTAGCACAGATACGCAGTATTTT
CASSPWTSGRFSTDTQYF
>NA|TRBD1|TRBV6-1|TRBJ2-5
TGTGCCAGCAGTAGGGCCCTACAGGGGGCAACCCAGTACTTC
CASSRALQGATQYF
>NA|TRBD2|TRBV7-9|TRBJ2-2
TGTGCCAGCAGCTTAATACTAGCGGACGGGGAGCTGTTTTTT
CASSLILADGELFF
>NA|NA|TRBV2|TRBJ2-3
TGTGCCAGCAGTGAAGACAGGGGCACAGATACGCAGTATTTT
CASSEDRGTDTQYF
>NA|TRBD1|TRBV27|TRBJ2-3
TGTGCCAGCAGTTTATCCGGGACAGTGAGCACAGATACGCAGTATTTT
CASSLSGTVSTDTQYF
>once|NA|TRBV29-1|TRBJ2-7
TGCAGCGTTGATATGGGGTGGGAGCAGTACTTC
CSVDMGWEQYF
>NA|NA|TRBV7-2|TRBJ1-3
TGTGCCAGCAGCATATCTACAGGGTCTGGAAACACCATATATTTT
CASSISTGSGNTIYF
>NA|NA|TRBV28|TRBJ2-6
TGTGCCAGCAGTCCCCCGACCTCTGGGGCCAACGTCCTGACTTTC
CASSPPTSGANVLTF
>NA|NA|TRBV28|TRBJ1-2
TGTGCCAGCAGTTTAGGACAGTATGGCTACACCTTC
CASSLGQYGYTF
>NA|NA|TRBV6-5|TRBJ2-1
TGTGCCAGCAGTTACGGGAGGCGTTCCCCTCTGTTCTTC
CASSYGRRSPLFF
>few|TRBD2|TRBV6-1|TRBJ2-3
TGTGCCAGCAGTCCACTAGCGGTCACAGATACGCAGTATTTT
CASSPLAVTDTQYF
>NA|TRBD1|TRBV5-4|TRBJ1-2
TGTGCCAGCAGCTTGAAAGGGGGCAGGGGCTACACCTTC
CASSLKGGRGYTF
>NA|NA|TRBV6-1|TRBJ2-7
TGTGCCAGCAGTGACAACTCCTACGAGCAGTACTTC
CASSDNSYEQYF
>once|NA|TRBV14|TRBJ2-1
TGTGCCAGCAGCGCAGCCACATTTGGTGAGCAGTTCTTC
CASSAATFGEQFF
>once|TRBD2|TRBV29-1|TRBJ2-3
TGCAGCGTTTCCCGGCTAGCGGGACCCCTAAGCACAGATACGCAGTATTTT
CSVSRLAGPLSTDTQYF
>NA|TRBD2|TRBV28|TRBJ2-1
TGTGCCAGCAGTTCTCTAGCGGGAGTAAATGAGCAGTTCTTC
CASSSLAGVNEQFF
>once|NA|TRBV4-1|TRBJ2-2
TGCGCCAGCAGCCATGGGCCCCCCCGGCGGACCGGGGAGCTGTTTTTT
CASSHGPPRRTGELFF
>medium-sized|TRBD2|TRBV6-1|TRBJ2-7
TGTGCCAGCAGTACTAGCGGGCTCTCCTACGAGCAGTACTTC
CASSTSGLSYEQYF
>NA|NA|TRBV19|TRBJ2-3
TGTGCCAGTAGGCCCTGGGACCACACAGATACGCAGTATTTT
CASRPWDHTDTQYF
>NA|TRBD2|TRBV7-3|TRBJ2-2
TGTGCCAGCAGCTTAATGGGTGGTAGCGGGGGACGCGCGAACACCGGGGAGCTGTTTTTT
CASSLMGGSGGRANTGELFF
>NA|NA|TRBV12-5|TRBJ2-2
TGTGCTAGTGGTTTAGCTGGCAATGGGGAGCTGTTTTTT
CASGLAGNGELFF
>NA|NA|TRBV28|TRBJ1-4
TGTGCCAGCAGTTCCCTGATGAGTGAAAAACTGTTTTTT
CASSSLMSEKLFF
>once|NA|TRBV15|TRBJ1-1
TGTGCCACCAGCAGAGATTCCAGGAACACTGAAGCTTTCTTT
CATSRDSRNTEAFF
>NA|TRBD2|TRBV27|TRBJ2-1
TGTGCCAGCAGTACAATAGCGGGGGGCCCTTACAATGAGCAGTTCTTC
CASSTIAGGPYNEQFF
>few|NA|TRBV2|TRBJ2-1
TGTGCCAGCAGCCCAGGGACATCGATTTGGTCCTTGGACAATGAGCAGTTCTTC
CASSPGTSIWSLDNEQFF
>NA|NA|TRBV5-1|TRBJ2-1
TGCGCCAGCAGCTCCTACTTAAGCTCCTACAATGAGCAGTTCTTC
CASSSYLSSYNEQFF
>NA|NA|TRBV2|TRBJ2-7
TGTGCCACCGCTGGGCCAGGCTACGAGCAGTACTTC
CATAGPGYEQYF
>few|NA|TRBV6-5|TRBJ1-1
TGTGCCAGCAGAACGACAGTTGAAGCTTTCTTT
CASRTTVEAFF
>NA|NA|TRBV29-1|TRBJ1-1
TGCAGCGTTGCACAGATGAACACTGAAGCTTTCTTT
CSVAQMNTEAFF
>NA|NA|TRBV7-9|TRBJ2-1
TGTGCCAGCAGCTTATCCCCCGCAAACAATGAGCAGTTCTTC
CASSLSPANNEQFF
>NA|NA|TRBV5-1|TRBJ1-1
TGCGCCAGCAGCTTGACTGGTCTGAACACTGAAGCTTTCTTT
CASSLTGLNTEAFF
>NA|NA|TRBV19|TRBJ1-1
TGTGCCAGTAGGAGGGTAACCGGGGCCAAGAACACTGAAGCTTTCTTT
CASRRVTGAKNTEAFF
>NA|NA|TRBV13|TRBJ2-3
TGTGCCAGCAGCAGACTAGGAATCACAGATACGCAGTATTTT
CASSRLGITDTQYF
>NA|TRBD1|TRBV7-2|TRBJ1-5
TGTGCCAGCAGCTTAAACAGGGGCCAGCCCCAGCATTTT
CASSLNRGQPQHF
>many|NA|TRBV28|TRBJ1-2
TGTGCCAGCGGAAGGAGCTATGGCTACACCTTC
CASGRSYGYTF
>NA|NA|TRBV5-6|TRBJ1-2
TGTGCCAGCAGCTTGGTTAGGGCGGCGTCTACCTTC
CASSLVRAASTF
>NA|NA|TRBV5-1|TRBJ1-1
TGCGCCAGCAGCTTGCAGGGAAGGAACACTGAAGCTTTCTTT
CASSLQGRNTEAFF
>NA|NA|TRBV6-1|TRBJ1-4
TGTGCCAGCAGTGAAAACCAGGGGATAGGTGAAAAACTGTTTTTT
CASSENQGIGEKLFF
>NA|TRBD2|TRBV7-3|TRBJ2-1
TGTGCCAGCAGCTTAATTGCGGGAGGGATATACAATGAGCAGTTCTTC
CASSLIAGGIYNEQFF
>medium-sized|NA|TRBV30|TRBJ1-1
TGTGCCTGGAGGGATACCTTCAACACTGAAGCTTTCTTT
CAWRDTFNTEAFF
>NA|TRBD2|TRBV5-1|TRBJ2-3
TGCGCCAGCAGCCCGCGGGCTAGCGGGACCCAGAATACGCAGTATTTT
CASSPRASGTQNTQYF
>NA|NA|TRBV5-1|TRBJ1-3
TGCGCCAGCAGCTTGTATCCGGGGATCTCTGGAAACACCATATATTTT
CASSLYPGISGNTIYF
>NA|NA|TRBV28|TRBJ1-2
TGTGCCAGCAGCCCACCTCAACAGGTTAACTATGGCTACACCTTC
CASSPPQQVNYGYTF
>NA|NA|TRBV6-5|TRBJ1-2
TGTGCCAGCAGTTACTCGAAGGCTATGGGCTATGGCTACACCTTC
CASSYSKAMGYGYTF
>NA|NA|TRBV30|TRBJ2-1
TGTGCCTGGAGTGACGGCTTCTACAATGAGCAGTTCTTC
CAWSDGFYNEQFF
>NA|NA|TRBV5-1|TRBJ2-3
TGCGCCAGCAGCTTGGCTAGCCCCAGCACAGATACGCAGTATTTT
CASSLASPSTDTQYF
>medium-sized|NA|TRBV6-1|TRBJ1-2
TGTGCCAGCACCAACTTTGGCGGCTACACCTTC
CASTNFGGYTF
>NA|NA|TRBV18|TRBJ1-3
TGTGCCAGCTCACCAGTGAGCTCTGGAAACACCATATATTTT
CASSPVSSGNTIYF
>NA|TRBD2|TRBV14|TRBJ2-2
TGTGCCAGCAGCCGACTAGCGGGAGCCGGGGAGCTGTTTTTT
CASSRLAGAGELFF
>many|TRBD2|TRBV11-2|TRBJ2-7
TGTGCCAGCAGATTAACTAGCGGGATCACCCAGCAGTACTTC
CASRLTSGITQQYF
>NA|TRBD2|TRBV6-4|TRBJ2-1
TGTGCCAGCAGTGACTCTAGCGGGATGCGAAATGAGCAGTTCTTC
CASSDSSGMRNEQFF